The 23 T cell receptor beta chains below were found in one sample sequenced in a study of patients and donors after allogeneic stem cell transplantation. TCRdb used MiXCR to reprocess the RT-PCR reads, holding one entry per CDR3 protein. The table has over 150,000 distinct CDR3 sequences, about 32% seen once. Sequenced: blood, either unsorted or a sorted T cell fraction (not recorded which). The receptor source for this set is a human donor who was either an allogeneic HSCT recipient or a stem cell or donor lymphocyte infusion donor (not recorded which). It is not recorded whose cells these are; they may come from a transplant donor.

This CDR3 reads CSARGPGAGQPQHF. CDR3 DNA sequence: TGCAGTGCTAGAGGACCAGGGGCGGGTCAGCCCCAGCATTTT. The V gene is TRBV20-1, the J gene TRBJ1-5; maybe TRBD1 (6 bases). V lost 1 base and J 6 bases, leaving 13 bases between the germline ends. The CDR3 covers 14 residues. Germline V gene sequence: CDR1 DFQATT, CDR2 SNEGSKA (reference sequence).

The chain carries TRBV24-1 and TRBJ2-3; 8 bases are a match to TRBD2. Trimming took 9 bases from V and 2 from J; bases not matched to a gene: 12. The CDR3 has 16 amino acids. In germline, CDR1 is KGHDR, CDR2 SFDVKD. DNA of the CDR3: TGTGCCACCTCGGGAAGAACTAGCGGAACCACAGATACGCAGTATTTT. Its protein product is CATSGRTSGTTDTQYF.

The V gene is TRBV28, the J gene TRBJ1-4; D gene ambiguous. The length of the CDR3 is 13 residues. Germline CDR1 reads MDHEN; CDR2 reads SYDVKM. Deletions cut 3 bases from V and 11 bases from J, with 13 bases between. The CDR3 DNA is TGTGCCAGCAGTTTGGCCCGTCTTGGGAAACTGTTTTTT. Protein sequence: CASSLARLGKLFF. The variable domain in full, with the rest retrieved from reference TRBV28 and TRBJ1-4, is DVKVTQSSRYLVKRTGEKVFLECVQDMDHENMFWYRQDPGLGLRLIYFSYDVKMKEKGDIPEGYSVSREKKERFSLILESASTNQTSMYLCASSLARLGKLFFGSGTQLSVL.

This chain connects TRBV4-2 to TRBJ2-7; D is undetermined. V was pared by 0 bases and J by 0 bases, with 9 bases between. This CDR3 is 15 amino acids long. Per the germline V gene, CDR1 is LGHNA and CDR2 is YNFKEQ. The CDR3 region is CASSQDWRGSYEQYF. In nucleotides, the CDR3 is TGTGCCAGCAGCCAAGATTGGAGAGGCTCCTACGAGCAGTACTTC.

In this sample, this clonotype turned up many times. The CDR3, as DNA: TGTGCCAGTGGCCCTCCTGGGGGTGCTTACGAGCAGTACTTC. Amino acid sequence: CASGPPGGAYEQYF. The genes are TRBV19 and TRBJ2-7; D tentatively reads TRBD1 or TRBD2 (5 bases each). CDR3 length: 14 amino acids. Per the germline V gene, CDR1 is LNHDA and CDR2 is SQIVND (reference sequence). V was cut by 8 bases and J by 4 bases, with 18 bases left in between.

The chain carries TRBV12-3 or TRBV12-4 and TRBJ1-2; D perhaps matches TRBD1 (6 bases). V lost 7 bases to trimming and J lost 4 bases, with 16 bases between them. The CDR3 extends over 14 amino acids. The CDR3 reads CASTRDRTLYGYTF. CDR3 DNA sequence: TGTGCCAGCACCAGAGACAGGACCCTCTATGGCTACACCTTC.

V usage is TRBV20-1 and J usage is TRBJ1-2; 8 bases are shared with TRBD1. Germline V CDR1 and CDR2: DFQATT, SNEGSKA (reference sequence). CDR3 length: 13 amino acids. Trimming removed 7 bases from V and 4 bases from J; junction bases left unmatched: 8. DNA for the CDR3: TGCAGTGTCCAACAGGGGGACCCCTATGGCTACACCTTC. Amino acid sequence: CSVQQGDPYGYTF.

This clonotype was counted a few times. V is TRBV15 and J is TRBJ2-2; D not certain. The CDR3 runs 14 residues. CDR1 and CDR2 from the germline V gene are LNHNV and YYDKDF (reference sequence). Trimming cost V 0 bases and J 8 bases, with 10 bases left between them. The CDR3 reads CATSRDRSLGELFF. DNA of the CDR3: TGTGCCACCAGCAGAGACAGGTCATTGGGGGAGCTGTTTTTT.

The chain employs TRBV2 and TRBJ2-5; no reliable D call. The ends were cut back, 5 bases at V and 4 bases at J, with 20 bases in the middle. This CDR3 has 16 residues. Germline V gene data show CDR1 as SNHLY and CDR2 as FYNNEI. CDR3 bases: TGTGCCAGCAGTTATAAGCAGGTCTCAACTGGAGAGACCCAGTACTTC. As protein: CASSYKQVSTGETQYF.

The chain's CDR3 is CSARAPGGGLAGSSYNEQFF. The CDR3 nucleotides read TGCAGTGCTAGAGCCCCGGGGGGAGGACTAGCGGGTAGCTCCTACAATGAGCAGTTCTTC. The genes are TRBV20-1 and TRBJ2-1; 11 positions match TRBD2. CDR1 and CDR2 (germline): DFQATT, SNEGSKA (reference sequence). The CDR3 has 20 amino acids. The ends lost 1 base at V and 0 bases at J; junction bases unmatched: 14.

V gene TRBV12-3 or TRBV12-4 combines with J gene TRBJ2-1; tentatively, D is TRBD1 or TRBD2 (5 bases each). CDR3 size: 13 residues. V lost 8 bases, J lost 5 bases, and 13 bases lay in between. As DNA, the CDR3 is TGTGCCAGCCAAACCGGGACCCACAATGAGCAGTTCTTC. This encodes CASQTGTHNEQFF.

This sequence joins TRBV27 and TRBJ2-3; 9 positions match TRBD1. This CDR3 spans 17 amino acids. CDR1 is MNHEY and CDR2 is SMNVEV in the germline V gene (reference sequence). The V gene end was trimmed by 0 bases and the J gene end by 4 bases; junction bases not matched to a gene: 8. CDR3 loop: CASSLSAGTGWADTQYF. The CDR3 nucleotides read TGTGCCAGCAGTTTATCGGCCGGGACAGGGTGGGCAGATACGCAGTATTTT.

The CDR3 DNA sequence: TGTGCCAGCAGTTTCCTGGCGAGCACAGATACGCAGTATTTT. It translates to CASSFLASTDTQYF. This sequence joins TRBV28 and TRBJ2-3; D gene ambiguous. The CDR3 consists of 14 residues. Germline V gene data show CDR1 as MDHEN and CDR2 as SYDVKM. V gave up 3 bases and J gave up 0 bases, with 7 bases separating them. The full variable domain, in which reference TRBV28 and TRBJ2-3 provide the parts outside the CDR3, is DVKVTQSSRYLVKRTGEKVFLECVQDMDHENMFWYRQDPGLGLRLIYFSYDVKMKEKGDIPEGYSVSREKKERFSLILESASTNQTSMYLCASSFLASTDTQYFGPGTRLTVL.

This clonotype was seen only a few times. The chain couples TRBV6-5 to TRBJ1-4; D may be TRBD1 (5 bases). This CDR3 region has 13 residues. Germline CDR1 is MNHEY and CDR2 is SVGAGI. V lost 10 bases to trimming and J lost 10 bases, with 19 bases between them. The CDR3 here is CATSTVPGVKLFF. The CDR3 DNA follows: TGTGCCACCTCGACAGTTCCAGGTGTAAAACTGTTTTTT.

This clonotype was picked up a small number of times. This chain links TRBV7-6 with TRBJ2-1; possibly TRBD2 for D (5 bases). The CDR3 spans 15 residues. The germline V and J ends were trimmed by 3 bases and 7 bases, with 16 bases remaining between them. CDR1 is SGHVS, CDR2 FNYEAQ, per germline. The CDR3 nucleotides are TGTGCCAGCAGCTTCCCGGGATTCGGTGTGAATGAGCAGTTCTTC. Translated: CASSFPGFGVNEQFF.

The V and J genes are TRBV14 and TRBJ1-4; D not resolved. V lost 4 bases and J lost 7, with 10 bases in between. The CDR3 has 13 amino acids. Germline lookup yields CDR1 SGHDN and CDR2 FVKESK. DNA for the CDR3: TGTGCCAGCAGCCCTCGTTGGGGTGAAAAACTGTTTTTT. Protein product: CASSPRWGEKLFF.

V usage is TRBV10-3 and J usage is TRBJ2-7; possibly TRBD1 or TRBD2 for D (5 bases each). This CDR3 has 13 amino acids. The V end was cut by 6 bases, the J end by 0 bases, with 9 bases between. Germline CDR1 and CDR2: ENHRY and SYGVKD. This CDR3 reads CAISVGPSYEQYF. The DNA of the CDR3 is TGTGCCATCAGCGTGGGACCCTCCTACGAGCAGTACTTC.

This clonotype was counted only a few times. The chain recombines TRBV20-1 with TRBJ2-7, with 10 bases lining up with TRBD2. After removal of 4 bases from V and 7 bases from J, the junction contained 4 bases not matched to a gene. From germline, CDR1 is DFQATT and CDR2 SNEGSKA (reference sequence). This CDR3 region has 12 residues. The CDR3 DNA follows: TGCAGTGCTAAAGCGGGGGGGCAAGAGCAGTACTTC. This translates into CSAKAGGQEQYF.

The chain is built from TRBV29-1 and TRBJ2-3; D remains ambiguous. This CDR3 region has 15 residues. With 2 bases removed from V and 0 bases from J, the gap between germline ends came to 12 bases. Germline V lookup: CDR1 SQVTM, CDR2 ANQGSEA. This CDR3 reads CSVEWAASSTDTQYF. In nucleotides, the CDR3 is TGCAGCGTTGAATGGGCGGCCTCTAGCACAGATACGCAGTATTTT.

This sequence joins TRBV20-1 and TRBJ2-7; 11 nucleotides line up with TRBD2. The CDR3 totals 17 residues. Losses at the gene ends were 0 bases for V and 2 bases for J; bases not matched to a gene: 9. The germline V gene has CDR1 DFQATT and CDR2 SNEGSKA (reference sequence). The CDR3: CSARDSLLAGAPYEQYF. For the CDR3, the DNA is TGCAGTGCTAGAGATAGCCTACTAGCGGGAGCGCCCTACGAGCAGTACTTC.

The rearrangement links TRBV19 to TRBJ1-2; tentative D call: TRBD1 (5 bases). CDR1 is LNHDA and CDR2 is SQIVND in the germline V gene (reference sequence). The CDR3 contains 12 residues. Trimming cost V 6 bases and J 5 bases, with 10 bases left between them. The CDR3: CASRTVGYGYTF. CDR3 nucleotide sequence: TGTGCCAGTAGGACAGTCGGGTATGGCTACACCTTC. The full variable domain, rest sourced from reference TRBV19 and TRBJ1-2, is DGGITQSPKYLFRKEGQNVTLSCEQNLNHDAMYWYRQDPGQGLRLIYYSQIVNDFQKGDIAEGYSVSREKKESFPLTVTSAQKNPTAFYLCASRTVGYGYTFGSGTRLTVV.

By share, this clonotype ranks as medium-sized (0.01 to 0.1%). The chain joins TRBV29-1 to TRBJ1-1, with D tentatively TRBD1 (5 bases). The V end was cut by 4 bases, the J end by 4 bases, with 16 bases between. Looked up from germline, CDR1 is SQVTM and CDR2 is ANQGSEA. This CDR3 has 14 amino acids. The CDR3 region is CSVVPVGGSTEAFF. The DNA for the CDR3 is TGCAGCGTTGTCCCTGTGGGGGGGTCCACTGAAGCTTTCTTT.

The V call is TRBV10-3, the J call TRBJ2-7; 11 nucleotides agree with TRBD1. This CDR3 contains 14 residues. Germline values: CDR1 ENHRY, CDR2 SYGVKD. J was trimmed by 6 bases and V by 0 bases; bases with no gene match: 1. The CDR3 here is CAISESDRGREQYF. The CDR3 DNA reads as TGTGCCATCAGTGAGTCGGACAGGGGGCGCGAGCAGTACTTC.